These 9 T cell receptor beta chains share one sample of origin, sequenced in a study of human CD4 T cells and Enterobacteriaceae. Sequencing used immunoSEQ multiplex PCR; TCRdb keeps in-frame clones, though not all of them. This sample has fewer than 35,000 clones, with more than 80% found just once. Memory CD4+ T cells were sorted as all CD4+ cells except CD45RA+CCR7+CD95- naive cells, over 95% pure. Specimen: memory CD4+ T cells from blood. The origin of the receptors is a human donor in good health.

The chain carries TRBV7-3 and TRBJ2-3; D is undetermined. Germline CDR1 and CDR2: SGHTA and FQGTGA. The CDR3 spans 14 residues. The V end lost 3 bases, the J end lost 1 base, and 8 bases lay between the germline ends. The CDR3 reads CASSFYERTDTQYF. Written as DNA, the CDR3 is TGTGCCAGCAGCTTTTACGAACGCACAGATACGCAGTATTTT.

This chain uses TRBV28 with TRBJ2-7; D is undetermined. The CDR3 extends over 14 amino acids. Germline values: CDR1 MDHEN, CDR2 SYDVKM. The V end was cut by 7 bases, the J end by 2 bases, with 15 bases between. DNA for the CDR3: TGTGCCAGCACCTCACCCACTGCTCCCTACGAGCAGTACTTC. As protein: CASTSPTAPYEQYF.

The V gene is TRBV5-1, the J gene TRBJ2-1; 8 bases agree with TRBD2. Per germline, CDR1 SGHRS and CDR2 YFSETQ. Trimming took 2 bases from V and 6 from J; bases not matched to a gene: 4. The CDR3 loop spans 14 amino acids. The CDR3 loop reads CASSFSGIGNEQFF. In nucleotides, the CDR3 is TGCGCCAGCAGCTTTAGCGGGATCGGCAATGAGCAGTTCTTC.

The chain combines TRBV27 with TRBJ1-1; unclear D gene. The V gene lost 6 bases and the J gene lost 2 bases, with 22 bases spanning the gap. The CDR3 spans 17 residues. CDR1 and CDR2 (germline): MNHEY, SMNVEV (reference sequence). CDR3 bases: TGTGCCAGCAGGCGGGGTGGGGTAGGTTTAGGAAACACTGAAGCTTTCTTT. It encodes CASRRGGVGLGNTEAFF.

The chain couples TRBV29-1 to TRBJ1-1, with 7 bases fitting TRBD1. Germline V gene lookup returns CDR1 SQVTM and CDR2 ANQGSEA. The trim removed 5 bases at V and 5 bases at J, leaving 5 bases unmatched. There are 12 residues in the CDR3. This CDR3 is CSVQGVETEAFF. CDR3 coding DNA: TGCAGCGTTCAGGGGGTCGAGACTGAAGCTTTCTTT.

The rearrangement joins TRBV10-3 to TRBJ1-3, with a weak D call TRBD1 (6 bases). The germline gives CDR1 ENHRY, CDR2 SYGVKD. Trimming left V 8 bases short and J 4 bases short, with 6 bases between. This CDR3 is 11 amino acids long. The CDR3 nucleotides are TGTGCCATCGGGACAGGAAACACCATATATTTT. Translated: CAIGTGNTIYF.

This sequence joins TRBV2 and TRBJ1-4; tentative D call: TRBD1 (6 bases). Germline CDR1 reads SNHLY; CDR2 reads FYNNEI. V lost 6 bases to trimming and J lost 7 bases, with 18 bases between them. This CDR3 is built from 15 residues. The CDR3 bases are TGTGCCAGCAGGCCCACAGGGTCCCCCACTGAAAAACTGTTTTTT. The encoded protein is CASRPTGSPTEKLFF.

The gene calls are TRBV30 and TRBJ2-3, with D hard to call. Trimming took 2 bases from V and 6 from J, leaving 15 bases between them. The CDR3 loop spans 14 amino acids. Germline V gives CDR1 GTSNPN, CDR2 SVGIG (reference sequence). As DNA, the CDR3 is TGTGCCTGGAGTCCCCCCCCGCTCGGGGATACGCAGTATTTT. This encodes CAWSPPPLGDTQYF. Looking up the rest from reference TRBV30 and TRBJ2-3 gives the full variable domain: SQTIHQWPATLVQPVGSPLSLECTVEGTSNPNLYWYRQAAGRGLQLLFYSVGIGQISSEVPQNLSASRPQDRQFILSSKKLLLSDSGFYLCAWSPPPLGDTQYFGPGTRLTVL.

The chain joins TRBV7-9 to TRBJ2-7; the D call may be TRBD1 or TRBD2 (5 bases each). V lost 1 base and J lost 4, with 11 bases in between. CDR3 length: 14 residues. CDR1 and CDR2 (germline): SEHNR, FQNEAQ (reference sequence). The CDR3 coding sequence is TGTGCCAGCAGCTTAGACGGGACCGCGTACGAGCAGTACTTC. This codes for CASSLDGTAYEQYF.